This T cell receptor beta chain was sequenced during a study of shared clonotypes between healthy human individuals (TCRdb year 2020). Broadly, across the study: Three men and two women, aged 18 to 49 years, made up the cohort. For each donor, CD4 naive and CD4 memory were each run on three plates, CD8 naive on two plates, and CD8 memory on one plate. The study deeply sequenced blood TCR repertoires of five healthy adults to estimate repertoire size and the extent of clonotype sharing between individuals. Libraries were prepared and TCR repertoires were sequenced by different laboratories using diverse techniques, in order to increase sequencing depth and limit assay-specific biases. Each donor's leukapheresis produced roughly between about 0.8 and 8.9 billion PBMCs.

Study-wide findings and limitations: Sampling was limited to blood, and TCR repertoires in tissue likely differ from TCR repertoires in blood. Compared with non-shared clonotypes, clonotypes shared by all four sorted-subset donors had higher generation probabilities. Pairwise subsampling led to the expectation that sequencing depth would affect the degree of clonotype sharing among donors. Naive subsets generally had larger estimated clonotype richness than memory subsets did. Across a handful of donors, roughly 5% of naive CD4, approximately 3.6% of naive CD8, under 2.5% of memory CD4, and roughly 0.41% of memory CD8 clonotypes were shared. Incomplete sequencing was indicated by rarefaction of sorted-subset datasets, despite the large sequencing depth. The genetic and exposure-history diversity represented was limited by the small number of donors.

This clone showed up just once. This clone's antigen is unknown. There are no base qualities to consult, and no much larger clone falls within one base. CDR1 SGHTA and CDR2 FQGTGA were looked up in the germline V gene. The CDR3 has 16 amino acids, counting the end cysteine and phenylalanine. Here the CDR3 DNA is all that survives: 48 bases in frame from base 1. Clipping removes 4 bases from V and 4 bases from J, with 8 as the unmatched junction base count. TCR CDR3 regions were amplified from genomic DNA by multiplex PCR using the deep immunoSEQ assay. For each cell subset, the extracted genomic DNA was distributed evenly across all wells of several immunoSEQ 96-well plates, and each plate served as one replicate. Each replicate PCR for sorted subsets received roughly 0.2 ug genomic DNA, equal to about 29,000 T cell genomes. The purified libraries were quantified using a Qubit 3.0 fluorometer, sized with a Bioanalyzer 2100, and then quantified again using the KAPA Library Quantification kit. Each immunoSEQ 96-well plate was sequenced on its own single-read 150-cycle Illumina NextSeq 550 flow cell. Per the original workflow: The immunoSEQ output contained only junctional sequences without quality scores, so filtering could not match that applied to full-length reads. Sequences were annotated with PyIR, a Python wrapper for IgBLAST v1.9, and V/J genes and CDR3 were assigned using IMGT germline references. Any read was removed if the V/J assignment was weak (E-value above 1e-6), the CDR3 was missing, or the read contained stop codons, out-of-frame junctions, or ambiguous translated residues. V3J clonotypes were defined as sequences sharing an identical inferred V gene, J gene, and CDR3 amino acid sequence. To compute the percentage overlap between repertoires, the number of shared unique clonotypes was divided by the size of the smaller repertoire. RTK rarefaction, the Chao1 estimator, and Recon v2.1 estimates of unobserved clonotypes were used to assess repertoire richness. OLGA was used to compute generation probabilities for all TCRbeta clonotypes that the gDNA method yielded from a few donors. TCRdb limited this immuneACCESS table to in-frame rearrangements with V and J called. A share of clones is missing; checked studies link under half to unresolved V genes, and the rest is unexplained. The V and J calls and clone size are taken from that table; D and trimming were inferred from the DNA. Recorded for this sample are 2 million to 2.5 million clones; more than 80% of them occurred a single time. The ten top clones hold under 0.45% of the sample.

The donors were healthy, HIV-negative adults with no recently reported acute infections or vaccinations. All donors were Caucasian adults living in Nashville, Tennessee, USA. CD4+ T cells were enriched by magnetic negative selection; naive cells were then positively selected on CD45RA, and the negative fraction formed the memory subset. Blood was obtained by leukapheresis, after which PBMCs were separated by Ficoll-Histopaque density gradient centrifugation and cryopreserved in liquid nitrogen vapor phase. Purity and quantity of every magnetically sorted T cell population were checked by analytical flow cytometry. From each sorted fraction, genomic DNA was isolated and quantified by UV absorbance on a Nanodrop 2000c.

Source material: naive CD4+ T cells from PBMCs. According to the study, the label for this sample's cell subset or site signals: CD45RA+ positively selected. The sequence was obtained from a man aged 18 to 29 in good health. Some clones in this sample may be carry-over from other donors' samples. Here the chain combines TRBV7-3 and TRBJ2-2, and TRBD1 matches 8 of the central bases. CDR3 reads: CASSSQGALGTGELFF. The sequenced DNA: TGTGCCAGCAGCTCTCAGGGGGCTCTGGGCACCGGGGAGCTGTTTTTT.